The sequence of this T cell receptor (beta chain) was determined in a study of cytomegalovirus exposure and HLA in healthy donors. Primers included in the PCR were 60 Vbeta and 13 Jbeta primers. Produced via immunoSEQ multiplex PCR; TCRdb's table is partial and in-frame only. The table records about 130,000 clones, around 77% of them present only once. Notes on the study in general: HLA allele associations emerged for 15,000 to 20,000 TCR beta sequences in a later analysis, at 0.05 false discovery rate. There were several of the most significant clusters that appeared linked to common viral pathogens in a later analysis.

V was clipped by 4 bases and J by 4 bases; unmatched bases: 2. The germline V gene encodes CDR1 SGHNT and CDR2 YYREEE (reference sequence). The CDR3 is made up of 13 amino acids. Of note for this clone: Its antigen remains unknown.

Sequenced material: PBMCs. This sequence joins TRBV5-4 and TRBJ1-2; 9 positions agree with TRBD1. The TCR comes from a male donor in good health and CMV-seropositive. CDR3 bases: TGTGCCAGCAGCCCGGACAGGGGCTATGGCTACACCTTC. Translation: CASSPDRGYGYTF.